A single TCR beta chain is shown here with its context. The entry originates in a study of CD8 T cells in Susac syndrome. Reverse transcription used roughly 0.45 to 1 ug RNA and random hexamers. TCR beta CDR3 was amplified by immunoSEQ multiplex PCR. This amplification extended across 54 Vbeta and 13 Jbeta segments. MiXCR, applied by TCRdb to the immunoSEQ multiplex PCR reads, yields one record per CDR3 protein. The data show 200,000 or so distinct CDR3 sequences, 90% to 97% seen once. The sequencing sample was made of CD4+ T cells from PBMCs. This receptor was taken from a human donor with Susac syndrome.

The CDR3 DNA follows: TGTGCCAGTTCGACCAGCACTGAAGCTTTCTTT. It translates to CASSTSTEAFF. This chain links TRBV19 with TRBJ1-1; D is ambiguous. V lost 8 bases to trimming and J lost 4 bases, with 8 bases between them. This CDR3 spans 11 amino acids. Germline CDR1 and CDR2: LNHDA and SQIVND (reference sequence).